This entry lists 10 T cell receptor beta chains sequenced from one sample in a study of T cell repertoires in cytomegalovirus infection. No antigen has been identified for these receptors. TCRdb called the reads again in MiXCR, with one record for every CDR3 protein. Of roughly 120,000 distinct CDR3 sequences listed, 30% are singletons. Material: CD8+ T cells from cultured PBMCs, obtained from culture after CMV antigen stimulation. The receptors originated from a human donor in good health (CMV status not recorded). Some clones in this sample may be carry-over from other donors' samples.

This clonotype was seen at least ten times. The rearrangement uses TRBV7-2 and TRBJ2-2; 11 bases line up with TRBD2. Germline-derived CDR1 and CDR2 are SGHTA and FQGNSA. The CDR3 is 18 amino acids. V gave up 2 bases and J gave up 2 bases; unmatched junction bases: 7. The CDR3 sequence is CASSLRASGGLNTGELFF. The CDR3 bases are TGTGCCAGCAGCTTACGGGCTAGCGGGGGGCTTAACACCGGGGAGCTGTTTTTT.

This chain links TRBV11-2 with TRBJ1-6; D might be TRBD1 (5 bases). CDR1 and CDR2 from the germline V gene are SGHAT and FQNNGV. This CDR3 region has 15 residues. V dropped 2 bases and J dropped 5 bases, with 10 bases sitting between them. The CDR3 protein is CASSLTGPNNSPLHF. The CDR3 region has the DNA TGTGCCAGCAGCTTAACGGGGCCGAATAATTCACCCCTCCACTTT.

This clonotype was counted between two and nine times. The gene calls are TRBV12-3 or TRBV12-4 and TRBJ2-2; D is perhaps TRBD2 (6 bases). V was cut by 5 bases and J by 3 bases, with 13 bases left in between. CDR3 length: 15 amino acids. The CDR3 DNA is TGTGCCAGCAGTCTACGACTAGAGGACACCGGGGAGCTGTTTTTT. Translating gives CASSLRLEDTGELFF.

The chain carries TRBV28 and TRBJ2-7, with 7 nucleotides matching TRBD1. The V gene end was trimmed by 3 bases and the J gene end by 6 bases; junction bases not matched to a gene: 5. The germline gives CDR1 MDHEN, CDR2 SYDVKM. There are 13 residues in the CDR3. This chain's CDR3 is CASSLETGVEQYF. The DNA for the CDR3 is TGTGCCAGCAGTTTGGAAACAGGGGTCGAGCAGTACTTC.

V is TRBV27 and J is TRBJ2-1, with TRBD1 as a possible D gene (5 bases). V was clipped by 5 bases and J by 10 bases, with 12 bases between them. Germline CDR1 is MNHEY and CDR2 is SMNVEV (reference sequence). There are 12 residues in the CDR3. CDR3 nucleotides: TGTGCCAGCAGTCCGCAGGGTGGGGAGCAGTTCTTC. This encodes CASSPQGGEQFF.

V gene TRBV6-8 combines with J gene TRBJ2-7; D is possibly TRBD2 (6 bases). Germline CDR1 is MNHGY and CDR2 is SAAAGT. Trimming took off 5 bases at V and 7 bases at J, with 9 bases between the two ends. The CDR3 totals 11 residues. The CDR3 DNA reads TGTGCCAGCAGTCCCCGGGGGGAGCAGTACTTC. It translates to CASSPRGEQYF.

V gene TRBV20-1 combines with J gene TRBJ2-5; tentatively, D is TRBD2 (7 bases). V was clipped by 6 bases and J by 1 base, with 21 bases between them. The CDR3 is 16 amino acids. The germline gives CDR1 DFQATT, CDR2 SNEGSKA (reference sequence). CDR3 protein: CSAHMRGRGVQETQYF. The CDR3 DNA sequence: TGCAGTGCACACATGCGGGGGAGGGGGGTCCAAGAGACCCAGTACTTC.

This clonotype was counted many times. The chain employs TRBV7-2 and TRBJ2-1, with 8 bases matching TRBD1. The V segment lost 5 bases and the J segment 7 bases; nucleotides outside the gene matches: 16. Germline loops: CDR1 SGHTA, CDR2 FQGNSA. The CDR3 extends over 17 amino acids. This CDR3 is CASSPGFGQGAGNEQFF. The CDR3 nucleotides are TGTGCCAGCAGCCCCGGTTTCGGGCAGGGGGCTGGAAATGAGCAGTTCTTC.

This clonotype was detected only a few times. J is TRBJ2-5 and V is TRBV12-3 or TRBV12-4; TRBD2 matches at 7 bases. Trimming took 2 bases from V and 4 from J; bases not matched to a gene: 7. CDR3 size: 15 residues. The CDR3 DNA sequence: TGTGCCAGCAGTTTATTGACTAGCCTTGGAGAGACCCAGTACTTC. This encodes CASSLLTSLGETQYF.

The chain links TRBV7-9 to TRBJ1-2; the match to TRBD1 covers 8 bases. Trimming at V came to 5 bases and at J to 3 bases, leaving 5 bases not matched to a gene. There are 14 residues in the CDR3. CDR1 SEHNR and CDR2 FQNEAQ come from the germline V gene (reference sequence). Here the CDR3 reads CASSRGQVYYGYTF. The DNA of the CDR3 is TGTGCCAGCAGCAGGGGACAGGTTTACTATGGCTACACCTTC.